The clone carrying this TCR beta chain is a singleton in its sample. The V gene lost 4 bases and the J gene lost 1 base, with 14 bases spanning the gap. The CDR3 is made up of 16 amino acids. Germline V gene lookup returns CDR1 MNHEY and CDR2 SVGAGI. This entry comes from a study of control samples from healthy donors and cancer patients. The method was immunoSEQ multiplex PCR; TCRdb's version includes in-frame clones alone and lacks a portion of them. Of roughly 73,000 clones listed, 75% to 90% are singletons. The clonotype was recovered from a man aged 50-60 years in good health. Sequenced: blood. V is TRBV6-5 and J is TRBJ1-5; D gene uncertain. CDR3 region: CASSSQPPGSNQPQHF. The CDR3 nucleotides read TGTGCCAGCAGTTCACAGCCGCCGGGGAGCAATCAGCCCCAGCATTTT.